Included here is one TCR beta chain sequence, with context. Germline lookup yields CDR1 PRHDT and CDR2 FYEKMQ (reference sequence). There are 13 residues in the CDR3. Losses at the gene ends were 6 bases for V and 8 bases for J; bases not matched to a gene: 4. The sample is drawn from a study of blood T cell repertoires in COVID-19. At the level of the study: PBMCs, B-cell-depleted T cells, or T cells provided the cDNA or gDNA that made up the material.

The repertoire was sequenced with immunoSEQ multiplex PCR; TCRdb's copy has only in-frame clones and lacks some. Here the sample spans some 93,000 clones, 86% being singletons. The sequenced sample was peripheral blood. This TCR derives from a woman older than 75 with acute or convalescent COVID-19. This chain links TRBV13 with TRBJ2-1; 10 bases fit TRBD2. Here the CDR3 DNA reads TGTGCCAGCAGTTACGGGACTAGCGATGAGCAGTTCTTC. This gives the protein CASSYGTSDEQFF.